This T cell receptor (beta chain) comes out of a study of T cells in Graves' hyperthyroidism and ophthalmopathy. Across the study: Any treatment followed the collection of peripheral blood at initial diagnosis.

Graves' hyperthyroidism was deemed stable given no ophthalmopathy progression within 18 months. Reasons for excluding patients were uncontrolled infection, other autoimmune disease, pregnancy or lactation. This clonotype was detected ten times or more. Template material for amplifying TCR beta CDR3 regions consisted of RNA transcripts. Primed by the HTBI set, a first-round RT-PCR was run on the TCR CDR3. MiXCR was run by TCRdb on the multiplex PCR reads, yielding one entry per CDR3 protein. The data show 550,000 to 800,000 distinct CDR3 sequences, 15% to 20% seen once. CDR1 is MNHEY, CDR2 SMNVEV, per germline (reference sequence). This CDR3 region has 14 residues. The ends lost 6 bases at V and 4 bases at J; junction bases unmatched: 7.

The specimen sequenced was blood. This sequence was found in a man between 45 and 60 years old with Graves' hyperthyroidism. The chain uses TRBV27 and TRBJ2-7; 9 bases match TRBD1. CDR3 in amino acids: CASRRDRGMYEQYF. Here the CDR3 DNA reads TGTGCCAGCAGGCGAGACAGGGGGATGTACGAGCAGTACTTC.